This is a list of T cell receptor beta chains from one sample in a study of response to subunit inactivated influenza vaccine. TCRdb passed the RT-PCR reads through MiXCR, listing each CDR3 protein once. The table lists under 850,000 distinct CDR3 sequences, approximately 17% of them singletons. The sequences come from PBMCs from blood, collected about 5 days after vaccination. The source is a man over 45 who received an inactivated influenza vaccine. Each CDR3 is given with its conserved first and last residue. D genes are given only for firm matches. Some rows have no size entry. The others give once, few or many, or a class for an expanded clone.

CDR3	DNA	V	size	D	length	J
CATSRDRLGSIYSPLHF	TGTGCCACCAGCAGAGACAGGCTAGGGTCTATCTATTCACCCCTCCACTTT	TRBV15	many	.	17	TRBJ1-6
CASSLGTPTYEQYF	TGCGCCAGCAGCTTGGGGACCCCGACCTACGAGCAGTACTTC	TRBV5-1	few	.	14	TRBJ2-7
CSARGLKGFSAYEQYF	TGCAGTGCTAGAGGTCTCAAGGGCTTTTCCGCCTACGAGCAGTACTTC	TRBV20-1	.	.	16	TRBJ2-7
CATSAGTGGGTDTQYF	TGTGCCACCAGTGCCGGAACAGGGGGCGGAACAGATACGCAGTATTTT	TRBV24-1	few	TRBD1	16	TRBJ2-3
CASSVDGNNQPQHF	TGTGCCAGCAGCGTAGATGGAAACAATCAGCCCCAGCATTTT	TRBV12-3/TRBV12-4	.	.	14	TRBJ1-5
CASSSASTDTQYF	TGTGCCAGCAGTTCGGCTAGCACAGATACGCAGTATTTT	TRBV12-3/TRBV12-4	few	.	13	TRBJ2-3
CSALAGGASNEQFF	TGCAGTGCCTTAGCGGGAGGGGCGAGCAATGAGCAGTTCTTC	TRBV20-1	many	TRBD2	14	TRBJ2-1
CSAIRGQGSYEQYF	TGCAGTGCTATAAGGGGGCAGGGATCCTACGAGCAGTACTTC	TRBV20-1	.	TRBD1	14	TRBJ2-7
CSARLSGVVDTQYF	TGCAGTGCTAGATTGTCAGGGGTCGTCGATACGCAGTATTTT	TRBV20-1	many	.	14	TRBJ2-3
CASTNQLQGTEQYF	TGTGCCAGCACAAATCAACTACAGGGGACCGAGCAGTACTTC	TRBV28	.	TRBD1	14	TRBJ2-7
CATANDRNNKNEQFF	TGTGCCACTGCAAACGACAGGAACAACAAGAATGAGCAGTTCTTC	TRBV6-1	few	.	15	TRBJ2-1
CASSSRTTGGYGYTF	TGTGCCAGCAGCTCCAGAACGACAGGGGGCTATGGCTACACCTTC	TRBV5-6	few	TRBD1	15	TRBJ1-2
CATSETGGSYEQYF	TGTGCCACCAGTGAAACAGGGGGGTCCTACGAGCAGTACTTC	TRBV24-1	few	TRBD1	14	TRBJ2-7
CSARGAVNTEAFF	TGCAGTGCTAGGGGGGCTGTGAACACTGAAGCTTTCTTT	TRBV20-1	many	.	13	TRBJ1-1
CASSYGRGTEQFF	TGTGCCAGCAGTTACGGCAGGGGGACTGAGCAGTTCTTC	TRBV6-5	few	TRBD1	13	TRBJ2-1
CASSLWSEQFF	TGTGCCAGCAGCTTGTGGAGTGAGCAGTTCTTC	TRBV7-9	.	.	11	TRBJ2-1
CASRPGTGGETQYF	TGTGCCAGCAGACCCGGGACAGGGGGAGAGACCCAGTACTTC	TRBV7-9	.	TRBD1	14	TRBJ2-5
CAWNRDRNEQFF	TGTGCCTGGAACCGGGACCGCAATGAGCAGTTCTTC	TRBV30	few	.	12	TRBJ2-1
CASSSASGRAPETQYF	TGTGCCAGCAGCTCGGCTAGCGGGAGGGCCCCGGAGACCCAGTACTTC	TRBV13	.	TRBD2	16	TRBJ2-5